Below, one TCR beta chain is given with its context. A few counts support this clonotype. Its target antigen remains unknown. Within one base of it there is no much larger clone, and no base qualities were kept. The sample is drawn from a study of T-cell reconstitution after alpha-beta-depleted transplantation in children (dated by TCRdb to 2015 to 2016). Some background on the complete study: The study quantitatively tracked T-cell immune reconstitution after TCRalphabeta/CD19-depleted allogeneic hematopoietic cell transplantation in children using TCR repertoire profiling.

The germline V gene (reference sequence) supplies CDR1 SEHNR and CDR2 FQNEAQ. Between the V and J ends, shortened by 6 bases and 8 bases respectively, the junction contains 7 bases. Inclusive of the bounding cysteine and phenylalanine, the CDR3 is 11 residues long. Left in the record is the CDR3 DNA by itself, 33 bases read in frame from the first base. Points the paper makes about the study in general: The apparently early recovery of alphabetaT-cell counts about two months after transplant reportedly depended on only several hundred rapidly expanded clones that came from non-depleted graft cells. In some patients, the high TCRbeta diversity seen at day 60 was put down to recipient T cells and intrathymic progenitors that had survived conditioning. Over subsequent months, a decline in hyperexpanded clone frequencies was noted, and after one year, T-cell counts and TCRbeta diversity were mostly ascribed to newly produced T cells.

The sample's treatment or condition label, decoded: allogeneic hematopoietic cell transplantation with graft depleted of TCRalphabeta T cells and CD19 B cells. TCRalphabeta/CD19-depleted allogeneic hematopoietic cell grafts were given to the transplant recipients, all of whom were children. The library was made by PCR. This sample was sequenced with an Illumina HiSeq 2500. TCR library preparation used molecular barcoding, with unique molecular identifiers applied to normalize quantification of the TCRbeta repertoire. Using fastp trimming at Q25 and MiXCR clonotype assembly, TCRdb reanalyzed the public sequencing data and kept in-frame beta chains. Every distinct CDR3 protein forms one entry, paired with its most common genes and DNA. Within this sample are 700,000 to 950,000 distinct CDR3 sequences, with 15% to 20% of them counted one time only. The top ten constitute around 5.3% of the sample.

The specimen was PBMCs, mostly from graft donor cells, collected 360 days after TCRalphabeta/CD19-depleted stem cell transplant. The sequence was collected from a male patient between 5 and 17 years old who had a stem cell transplant for acute lymphoblastic leukemia, so the T cells may come from the graft donor. The receptor chain draws on TRBV7-9 and TRBJ1-4, with the D gene call left open. In nucleotides, the sequence is TGTGCCAGCAGGGAATCGGAAAAACTGTTTTTT. It translates as CASRESEKLFF.